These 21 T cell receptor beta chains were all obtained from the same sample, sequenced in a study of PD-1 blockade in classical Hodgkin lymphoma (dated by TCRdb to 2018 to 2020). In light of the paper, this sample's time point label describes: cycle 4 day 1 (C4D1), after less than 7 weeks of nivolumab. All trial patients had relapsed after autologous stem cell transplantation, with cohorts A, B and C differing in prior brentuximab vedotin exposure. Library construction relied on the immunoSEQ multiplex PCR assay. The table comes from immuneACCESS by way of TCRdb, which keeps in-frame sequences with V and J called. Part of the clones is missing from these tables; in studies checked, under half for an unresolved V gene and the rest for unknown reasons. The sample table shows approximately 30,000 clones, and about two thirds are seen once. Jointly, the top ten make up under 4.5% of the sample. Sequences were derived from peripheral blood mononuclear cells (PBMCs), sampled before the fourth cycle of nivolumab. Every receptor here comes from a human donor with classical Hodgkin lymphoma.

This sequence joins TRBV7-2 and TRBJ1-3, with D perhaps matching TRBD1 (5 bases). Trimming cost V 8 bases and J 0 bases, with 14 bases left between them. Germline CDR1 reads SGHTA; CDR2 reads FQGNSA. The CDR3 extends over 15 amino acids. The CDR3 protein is CASSPDSSSGNTIYF. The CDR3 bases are TGTGCCAGCTCCCCCGACAGCAGCTCTGGAAACACCATATATTTT.

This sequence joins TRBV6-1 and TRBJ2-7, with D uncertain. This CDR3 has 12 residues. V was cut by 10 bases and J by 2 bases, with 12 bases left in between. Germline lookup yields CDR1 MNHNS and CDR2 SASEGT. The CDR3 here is CATTVYPYEQYF. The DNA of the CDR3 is TGTGCCACCACAGTTTATCCCTACGAGCAGTACTTC.

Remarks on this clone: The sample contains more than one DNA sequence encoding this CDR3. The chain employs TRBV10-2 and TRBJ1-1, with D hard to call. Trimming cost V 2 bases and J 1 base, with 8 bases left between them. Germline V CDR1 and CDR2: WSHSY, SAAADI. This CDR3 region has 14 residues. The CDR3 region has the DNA TGCGCCAGCAGTGAGAGTTCAGGGAACACTGAAGCTTTCTTT. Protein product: CASSESSGNTEAFF.

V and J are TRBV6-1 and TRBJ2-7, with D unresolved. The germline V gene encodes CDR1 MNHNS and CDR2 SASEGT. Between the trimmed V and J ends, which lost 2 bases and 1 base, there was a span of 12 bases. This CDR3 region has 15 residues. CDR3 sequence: CASSELSLTSYEQYF. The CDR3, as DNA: TGTGCCAGCAGTGAATTGTCCTTGACGTCCTACGAGCAGTACTTC.

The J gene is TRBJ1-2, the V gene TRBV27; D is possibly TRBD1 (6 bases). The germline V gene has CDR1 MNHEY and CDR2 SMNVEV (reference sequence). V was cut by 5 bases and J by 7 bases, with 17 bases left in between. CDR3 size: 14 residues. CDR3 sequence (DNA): TGTGCCAGCAGTCCCCAGGACAGTAGAGGTGGCTACACCTTC. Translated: CASSPQDSRGGYTF.

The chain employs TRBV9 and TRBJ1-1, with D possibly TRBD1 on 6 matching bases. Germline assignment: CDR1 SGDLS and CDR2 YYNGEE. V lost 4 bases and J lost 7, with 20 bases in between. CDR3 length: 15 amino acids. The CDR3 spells CASSPGHPERGEAFF. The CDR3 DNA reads TGTGCCAGCAGCCCGGGACACCCTGAACGGGGTGAAGCTTTCTTT.

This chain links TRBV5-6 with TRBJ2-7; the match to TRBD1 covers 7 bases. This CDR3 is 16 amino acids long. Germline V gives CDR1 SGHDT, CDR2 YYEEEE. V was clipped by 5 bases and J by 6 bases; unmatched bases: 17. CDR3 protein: CASSGVRAGGTGEQYF. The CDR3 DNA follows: TGTGCCAGCAGTGGGGTTAGGGCAGGGGGTACCGGCGAGCAGTACTTC.

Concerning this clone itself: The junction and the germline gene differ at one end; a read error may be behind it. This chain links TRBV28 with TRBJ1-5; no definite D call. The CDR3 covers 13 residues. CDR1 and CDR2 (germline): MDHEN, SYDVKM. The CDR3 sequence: CASQRLGNQPQHF. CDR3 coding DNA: TGTGCCAGCCAAAGACTCGGCAACCAGCCCCAGCATTTT. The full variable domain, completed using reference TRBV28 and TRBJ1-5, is DVKVTQSSRYLVKRTGEKVFLECVQDMDHENMFWYRQDPGLGLRLIYFSYDVKMKEKGDIPEGYSVSREKKERFSLILESASTNQTSMYLCASQRLGNQPQHFGDGTRLSIL.

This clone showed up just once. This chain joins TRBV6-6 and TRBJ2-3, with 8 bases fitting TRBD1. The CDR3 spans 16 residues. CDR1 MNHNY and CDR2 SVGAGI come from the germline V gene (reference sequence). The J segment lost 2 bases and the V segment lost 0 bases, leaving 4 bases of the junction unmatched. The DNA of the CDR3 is TGTGCCAGCAGTTACTCCGGACAGGGTTACACAGATACGCAGTATTTT. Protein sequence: CASSYSGQGYTDTQYF.

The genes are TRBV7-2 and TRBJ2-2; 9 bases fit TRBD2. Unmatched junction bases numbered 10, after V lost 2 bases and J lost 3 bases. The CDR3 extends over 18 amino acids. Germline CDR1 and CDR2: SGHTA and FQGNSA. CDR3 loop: CASSLWLGREGHTGELFF. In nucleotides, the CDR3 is TGTGCCAGCAGCTTATGGCTGGGGCGGGAGGGTCACACCGGGGAGCTGTTTTTT.

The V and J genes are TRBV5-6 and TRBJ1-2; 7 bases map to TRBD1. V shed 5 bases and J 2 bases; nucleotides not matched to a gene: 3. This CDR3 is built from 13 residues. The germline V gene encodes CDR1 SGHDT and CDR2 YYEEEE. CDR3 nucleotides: TGTGCCAGCAGTCAGGACAGGAACTATGGCTACACCTTC. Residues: CASSQDRNYGYTF.

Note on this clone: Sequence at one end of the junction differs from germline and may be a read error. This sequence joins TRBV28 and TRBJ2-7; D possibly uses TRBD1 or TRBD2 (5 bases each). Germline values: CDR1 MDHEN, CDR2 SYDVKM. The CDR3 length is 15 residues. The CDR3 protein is CASSTGTTTSDEQYF. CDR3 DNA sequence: TGTGCCAGCAGTACCGGGACCACCACCTCCGACGAGCAGTACTTC.

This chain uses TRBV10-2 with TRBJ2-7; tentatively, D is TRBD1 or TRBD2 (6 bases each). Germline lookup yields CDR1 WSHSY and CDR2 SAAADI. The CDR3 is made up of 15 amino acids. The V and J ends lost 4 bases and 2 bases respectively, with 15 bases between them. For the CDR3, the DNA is TGCGCCAGCAGTGGGGGGGCTGACCCAACCTACGAGCAGTACTTC. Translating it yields CASSGGADPTYEQYF.

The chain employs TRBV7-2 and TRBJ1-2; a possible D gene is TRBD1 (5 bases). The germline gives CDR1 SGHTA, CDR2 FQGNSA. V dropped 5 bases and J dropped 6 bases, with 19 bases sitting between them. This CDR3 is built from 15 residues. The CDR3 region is CASSRKGREMNGYTF. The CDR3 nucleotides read TGTGCCAGCAGCCGAAAGGGCAGGGAGATGAATGGCTACACCTTC. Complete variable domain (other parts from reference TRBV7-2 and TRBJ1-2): GAGVSQSPSNKVTEKGKDVELRCDPISGHTALYWYRQSLGQGLEFLIYFQGNSAPDKSGLPSDRFSAERTGGSVSTLTIQRTQQEDSAVYLCASSRKGREMNGYTFGSGTRLTVV.

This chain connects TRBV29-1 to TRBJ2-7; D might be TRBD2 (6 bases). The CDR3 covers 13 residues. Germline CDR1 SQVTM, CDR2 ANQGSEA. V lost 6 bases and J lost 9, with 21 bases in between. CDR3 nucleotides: TGCAGCGTGGGGTGGGACTCTCCCGGTGGGCAGTACTTC. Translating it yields CSVGWDSPGGQYF.

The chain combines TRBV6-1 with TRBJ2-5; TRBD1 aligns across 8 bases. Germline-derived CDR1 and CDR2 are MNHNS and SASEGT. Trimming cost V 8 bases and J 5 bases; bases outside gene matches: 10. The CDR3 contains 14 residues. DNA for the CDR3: TGTGCCAGCCGCGACAGGGGCCGGATGGAGACCCAGTACTTC. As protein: CASRDRGRMETQYF.

The CDR3 loop is CAWSPNTSPGNTIYF. In nucleotides, the CDR3 is TGTGCCTGGAGTCCCAACACTTCCCCTGGAAACACCATATATTTT. The chain combines TRBV30 with TRBJ1-3; D remains unclear. The germline V and J ends were trimmed by 2 bases and 2 bases, with 13 bases remaining between them. Germline lookup yields CDR1 GTSNPN and CDR2 SVGIG (reference sequence). There are 15 residues in the CDR3.

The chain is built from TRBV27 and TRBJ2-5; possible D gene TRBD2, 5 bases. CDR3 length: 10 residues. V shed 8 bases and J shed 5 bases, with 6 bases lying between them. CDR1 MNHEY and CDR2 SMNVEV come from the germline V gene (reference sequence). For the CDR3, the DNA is TGTGCCAGCGGCGGGGAGACCCAGTACTTC. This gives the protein CASGGETQYF.

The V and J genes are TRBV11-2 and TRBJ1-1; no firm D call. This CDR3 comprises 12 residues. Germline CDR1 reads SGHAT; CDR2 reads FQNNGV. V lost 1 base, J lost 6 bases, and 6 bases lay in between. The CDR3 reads CASSLAGPEAFF. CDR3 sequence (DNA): TGTGCCAGCAGCTTAGCGGGCCCTGAAGCTTTCTTT.

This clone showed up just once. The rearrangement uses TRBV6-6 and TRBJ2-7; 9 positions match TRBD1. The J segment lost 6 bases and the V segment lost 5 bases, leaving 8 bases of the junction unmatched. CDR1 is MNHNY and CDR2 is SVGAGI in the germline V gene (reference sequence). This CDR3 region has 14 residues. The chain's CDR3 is CASSPGTGNSEQYF. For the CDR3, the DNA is TGTGCCAGCAGTCCCGGGACAGGGAACTCCGAGCAGTACTTC.

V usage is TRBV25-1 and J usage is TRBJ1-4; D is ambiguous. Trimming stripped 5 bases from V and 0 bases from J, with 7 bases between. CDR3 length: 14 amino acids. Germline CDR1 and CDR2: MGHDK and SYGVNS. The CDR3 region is CASSQFATNEKLFF. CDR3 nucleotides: TGTGCCAGCAGTCAATTTGCAACTAATGAAAAACTGTTTTTT.